This TCR beta chain is from a study of cytomegalovirus exposure and HLA in healthy donors. The germline CDR1 and CDR2 sequences are KGHSH and LQKENI. The junction had 6 bases not matched to a gene; V was cut back by 0 bases and J by 4 bases. The CDR3 has 16 residues. Donors in the study were healthy people who gave bone marrow. Donors were ostensibly healthy at sampling, although undocumented immune exposures were probable. The PCR used 60 Vbeta and 13 Jbeta primers. The assay was immunoSEQ multiplex PCR, and TCRdb's table has in-frame clones only and misses some. The data hold around 170,000 clones, with approximately 80% observed a single time.

The sequence derives from a woman aged 50 to 60 in good health and CMV-seropositive. The gene calls are TRBV18 and TRBJ2-5, with 9 bases matching TRBD1. Sequenced sample: PBMCs. The DNA for the CDR3 is TGTGCCAGCTCACCACCGGGACAGGGTTGGAGAGAGACCCAGTACTTC. This sequence encodes CASSPPGQGWRETQYF.